This TCR beta chain comes out of a study of shared clonotypes between healthy human individuals (dated by TCRdb to 2018 to 2020). Turning to the overall study: A few men and a couple of women, aged 18 to 49 years, made up the cohort. Per donor, leukapheresis produced somewhere between about 0.94 and 9 billion PBMCs. Per donor, three plates each were used for CD4 naive and CD4 memory, two for CD8 naive, and one for CD8 memory. The study deeply sequenced blood TCR repertoires of several healthy adults to estimate repertoire size and the extent of clonotype sharing between individuals. To increase sequencing depth and limit assay-specific biases, different laboratories used diverse techniques to prepare libraries and sequence TCR repertoires. General conclusions and limits of the study: Sampling was restricted to blood, and TCR repertoires in tissues likely differ from the TCR repertoires found in blood. Higher generation probabilities were observed for clonotypes shared by all four sorted-subset donors than for non-shared clonotypes. Because the study included a small number of donors, the genetic and exposure-history diversity represented was limited. Estimated clonotype richness was generally larger for naive than for memory subsets. Incomplete sequencing was indicated by rarefaction of sorted-subset datasets, despite the large sequencing depth. Pairwise subsampling led to the expectation that sequencing depth would affect the degree of clonotype sharing among donors. Sharing across several donors was observed for approximately 4.6% of naive CD4, around 3.5% of naive CD8, 2% to 2.5% of memory CD4, and about 0.4% of memory CD8 clonotypes.

Using the deep immunoSEQ assay, TCR CDR3 regions were amplified from genomic DNA by multiplex PCR. For each cell subset, the extracted genomic DNA was distributed evenly across all wells of several immunoSEQ 96-well plates, and each plate served as one replicate. For sorted subsets, each replicate PCR was loaded with about 0.2 ug genomic DNA, equivalent to 25,000 to 35,000 T cell genomes. The purified libraries were quantified using a Qubit 3.0 fluorometer, sized with a Bioanalyzer 2100, and then quantified again using the KAPA Library Quantification kit. Each immunoSEQ 96-well plate was sequenced on its own single-read 150-cycle Illumina NextSeq 550 flow cell. Turning to the authors' computational methods: Because the immunoSEQ output included only junctional sequences and no quality scores, the filtering could not be the same as the filtering used for full-length reads. Sequences were annotated with PyIR, a Python wrapper for IgBLAST v1.9, using IMGT germline references to assign V/J genes and CDR3. Reads were filtered out if the reads had weak V/J assignments (E-value above 1e-6), no CDR3, stop codons, out-of-frame junctions, or ambiguous translated residues. A V3J clonotype was defined by an identical inferred V gene, J gene, and CDR3 amino acid sequence. Percentage overlap between repertoires was calculated by dividing the number of shared unique clonotypes by the size of the smaller repertoire. RTK rarefaction, the Chao1 estimator, and Recon v2.1 estimates of unobserved clonotypes were used to assess repertoire richness. Generation probabilities for all TCRbeta clonotypes obtained by the gDNA method from a few donors were computed using OLGA. TCRdb's version of the immuneACCESS table is confined to in-frame rearrangements and falls short of the full clone set. An unresolved V gene accounts for under half of the shortfall where checked; the remainder is of unknown origin. V and J calls and clone size are copied from that table; D and trimming were computed from the DNA. The sample has roughly 1,100,000 clones on record, more than 65% of them singletons. Together, the top ten hold about 1.5% of the sample.

The CDR3 contains 14 residues, cysteine and phenylalanine counted. The only DNA kept is the CDR3, 42 bases in frame from the first base. Trimming removed 0 bases from V and 7 bases from J, leaving 14 bases between the germline ends. The germline V gene gives CDR1 as SGHRS and CDR2 as YFSETQ. As for this clone: Its antigen specificity is not known. Base-call qualities are not available, and no considerably larger clone is one nucleotide away.

Donors were healthy HIV-negative adults with no recently reported acute infections or vaccinations. Every donor was a Caucasian adult living in Nashville, Tennessee, USA. CD4+ T cells were enriched through magnetic negative selection, after which naive cells were positively selected on CD45RA and the remaining negative fraction served as the memory subset. After blood collection by leukapheresis, PBMCs were isolated using Ficoll-Histopaque density gradient centrifugation and then cryopreserved in the vapor phase of liquid nitrogen. Analytical flow cytometry was used to check the purity and quantity of each magnetically sorted T cell population. Each sorted fraction had its genomic DNA isolated and then quantified by UV absorbance on a Nanodrop 2000c.

This sequence originates from a man aged 18 to 30 in good health. This sequence uses TRBV5-1 and TRBJ2-7; matching of 5 bases hints at TRBD2 as the D gene. The sequenced material came from memory CD4+ T cells sorted from blood. The intended sense of this specimen's cell subset or site label: CD45RA-negative fraction. In nucleotide form, the sequence is TGCGCCAGCAGCTTGGAGAGCAGCCCGGGAGAGCAGTACTTC. Its protein reads: CASSLESSPGEQYF.